These T cell receptor beta chains were read from a single sample in a study of spatial heterogeneity in lung cancer. TCRdb fed the 5' RACE reads into MiXCR, producing one record per CDR3 protein. The sample consists of 20,000 to 25,000 distinct CDR3 sequences, over 7.5% of them appearing once. The specimen comprised lung tumor tissue, sampled at surgery. The receptor set was obtained from a male donor with early-stage non-small cell lung cancer. Both conserved end residues are part of each CDR3. The D gene is left open where the match is weak. A row's size may be missing; if present it is once, few, many or a size class.

TRBD1,TRBV5-1,16,.,TRBJ1-2,TGCGCCAGCAGCAAAAGGACAGGGCTGTTTAACTATGGCTACACCTTC,CASSKRTGLFNYGYTF
TRBD2,TRBV7-9,14,many,TRBJ2-1,TGTGCCACCCAAACCGGGACTAGCCTGAGTAAGCAGTTCTTC,CATQTGTSLSKQFF
.,TRBV6-5,13,few,TRBJ2-7,TGTGCCAGCAGTTACCCCTACTCCTACGAGCAGTACTTC,CASSYPYSYEQYF
.,TRBV6-2/TRBV6-3,12,few,TRBJ1-1,TGTGCCAGCAATATGGGACGCCTTGAAGCTTTCTTT,CASNMGRLEAFF
TRBD2,TRBV2,13,.,TRBJ2-3,TGTGCCAGCAGTGTGGTAGCGGGAGGTGAGCAGTATTTT,CASSVVAGGEQYF
TRBD2,TRBV5-6,15,.,TRBJ2-3,TGTGCCAGCAGCCTCCTAGCGGGAGCGGTGGATACGCAGTATTTT,CASSLLAGAVDTQYF
TRBD1,TRBV11-2,17,many,TRBJ1-5,TGTGCCAGCAGCAACGGACAGGGCGGAGTAGAAAATCAGCCCCAGCATTTT,CASSNGQGGVENQPQHF
.,TRBV7-8,16,few,TRBJ1-3,TGTGCCAGCAGCTTAGCGGGCAGGGCCTCTGGAAACACCATATATTTT,CASSLAGRASGNTIYF
.,TRBV6-1,12,many,TRBJ1-2,TGTGCCAGCAGTGCTTTTCGCTATGGCTACACCTTC,CASSAFRYGYTF
.,TRBV6-5,16,.,TRBJ2-5,TGTGCCAGCAGTTACGGGGGGTTTCCAGGGTCAGAGACCCAGTACTTC,CASSYGGFPGSETQYF
TRBD2,TRBV2,16,many,TRBJ2-2,TGTGCCGGCGCGGGGGAAGTCGCTGATAACACCGGGGAGCTGTTTTTT,CAGAGEVADNTGELFF
.,TRBV7-2,15,many,TRBJ2-5,TGTGCCAGCAGCTTACAAGCGGATGTCCAAGAGACCCAGTACTTC,CASSLQADVQETQYF
.,TRBV6-2/TRBV6-3,16,.,TRBJ1-5,TGTGCCAGCAGTCTACGGTCTCTAGCGGGAGGAGATACGCAGCATTTT,CASSLRSLAGGDTQHF
.,TRBV29-1,13,many,TRBJ1-5,TGCAGCGTTTCCGGGGGAGGGGGTCAGCCCCAGCATTTT,CSVSGGGGQPQHF
.,TRBV4-2,16,many,TRBJ2-5,TGTGCCAGCAGCCAGCCCCATGGAAGCTTTCAAGAGACCCAGTACTTC,CASSQPHGSFQETQYF
.,TRBV12-3/TRBV12-4,13,.,TRBJ1-6,TGTGCCAGCAGCTTCGACCAGGGTTCACCCCTCCACTTT,CASSFDQGSPLHF
TRBD2,TRBV27,14,few,TRBJ2-2,TGTGCCAGCGGACTAGCGGGACACACCGGGGAGCTGTTTTTT,CASGLAGHTGELFF
.,TRBV7-2,15,.,TRBJ2-5,TGTGCCAGCAGCTTAGGGCTAGGTACTCTAGAGACCCAGTACTTC,CASSLGLGTLETQYF
TRBD2,TRBV7-8,15,.,TRBJ2-1,TGTGCCAGCAGCGCGGGAGTAGAGTCCTACAATGAGCAGTTCTTC,CASSAGVESYNEQFF
.,TRBV15,12,many,TRBJ1-4,TGTGCCACCAGCAGGGACAGCGGGAAACTGTTTTTT,CATSRDSGKLFF
.,TRBV14,15,many,TRBJ1-3,TGTGCCAGCAGCCAAGTCTGGCAGGGACGAAACACCATATATTTT,CASSQVWQGRNTIYF
.,TRBV27,15,many,TRBJ2-3,TGTGCCAGCAGTTTATCGTGGACAGGCACAGATACGCAGTATTTT,CASSLSWTGTDTQYF
.,TRBV7-9,18,many,TRBJ2-6,TGTGCCAGCAGCCCCCGGACGTTCGGCCCCTCTGGGGCCAACGTCCTGACTTTC,CASSPRTFGPSGANVLTF
.,TRBV6-2/TRBV6-3,13,many,TRBJ1-2,TGTGCCAGCAGTTACGGGCATAACTATGGCTACACCTTC,CASSYGHNYGYTF
TRBD1,TRBV9,15,many,TRBJ2-1,TGTGCCAGCAGCTCGCCGGGCTTATCCCACAGGGGGCAGTTCTTC,CASSSPGLSHRGQFF
TRBD2,TRBV6-2/TRBV6-3,14,few,TRBJ2-7,TGTGCCTCTATAAACGCGGGGGGCTCCTACGAGCAGTACTTC,CASINAGGSYEQYF
.,TRBV5-1,13,.,TRBJ2-2,TGCGCCAGCAAGGAGGGGAACACCGGGGAGCTGTTTTTT,CASKEGNTGELFF
TRBD1,TRBV9,13,many,TRBJ2-4,TGTGCCAGCGAGAGAGACAGGGAAGGCATTCAGTACTTC,CASERDREGIQYF
TRBD2,TRBV9,16,many,TRBJ2-3,TGTGCCAGCAGCGTGACTAGCGGTACTAGCACAGATACGCAGTATTTT,CASSVTSGTSTDTQYF
TRBD2,TRBV5-1,15,many,TRBJ2-7,TGCGCCAGCACCCCGACTAGCGGGGTAAACCACGAGCAGTACTTC,CASTPTSGVNHEQYF
TRBD2,TRBV5-4,14,few,TRBJ2-3,TGTGCCAGCAGCCGCGGGCGGGAGGGTAATACGCAGTATTTT,CASSRGREGNTQYF
TRBD1,TRBV12-3/TRBV12-4,16,medium-sized,TRBJ1-6,TGTGCCAGCAGTCCTCGACAGGGGAAGAATAATTCACCCCTCCACTTT,CASSPRQGKNNSPLHF
.,TRBV28,13,.,TRBJ2-5,TGTGCCAGCAGACACAGGGGGGGAGAGACCCAGTACTTC,CASRHRGGETQYF
TRBD2,TRBV10-3,14,.,TRBJ2-5,TGTGCCATCAATACGGGACTAGCGGTGGAGACCCAGTACTTC,CAINTGLAVETQYF
.,TRBV7-2,15,few,TRBJ1-5,TGTGCCAGCAGTTTTAGGAACACAGGGAATCAGCCCCAGCATTTT,CASSFRNTGNQPQHF
TRBD2,TRBV9,14,.,TRBJ2-5,TGTGTCAGCAGCTTAACTAGCGGGCAAGAGACCCAGTACTTC,CVSSLTSGQETQYF
TRBD2,TRBV7-6,15,many,TRBJ2-3,TGTGCCAGCACCAGGCGGGGGTGGCCCACAGATACGCAGTATTTT,CASTRRGWPTDTQYF
.,TRBV6-2/TRBV6-3,12,.,TRBJ2-7,TGTGCCAGCAGTTCTAAGCCTCTCGAGCAGTACTTC,CASSSKPLEQYF
TRBD2,TRBV7-2,17,many,TRBJ2-1,TGTGCCAGCAGCTCGACGACTGGGCTAGCGGGAGACAATGAGCAGTTCTTC,CASSSTTGLAGDNEQFF
TRBD1,TRBV28,14,medium-sized,TRBJ2-1,TGTGCCATCTCTACAGGGGGCAAGCCCAATGAGCAGTTCTTC,CAISTGGKPNEQFF
.,TRBV5-1,14,few,TRBJ2-3,TGCGCCAGCAGCGACCCCCCAGCCGGAGATACGCAGTATTTT,CASSDPPAGDTQYF
.,TRBV7-9,14,many,TRBJ2-3,TGTGCCAGCAGCCCTATGGGGGGCAAGGATACGCAGTATTTT,CASSPMGGKDTQYF
TRBD2,TRBV30,14,.,TRBJ2-1,TGTGCCTGGAGCGAGACTAGCGGGGGAAATGAGCAGTTCTTC,CAWSETSGGNEQFF
.,TRBV27,17,.,TRBJ2-2,TGTGCCAGCAGGCCGGGGGCGGCCCTCCTAAACACCGGGGAGCTGTTTTTT,CASRPGAALLNTGELFF
TRBD2,TRBV7-2,14,few,TRBJ2-3,TGTGCCAGCAGCCCCGGACTAGCGGCAGATACGCAGTATTTT,CASSPGLAADTQYF
TRBD1,TRBV24-1,17,.,TRBJ2-1,TGTGCCACCAGTGACACGACAGGGGGGAACTCCTACAATGAGCAGTTCTTC,CATSDTTGGNSYNEQFF
TRBD1,TRBV5-4,13,many,TRBJ1-1,TGTGCCAGCAGCTCGGACAGGGACACTGAAGCTTTCTTT,CASSSDRDTEAFF